This TCR beta chain was retrieved from a study of blood T cell repertoires in COVID-19. Looking at the study overall: Acute and convalescent COVID-19 samples came from the United States, Italy and Spain.

Germline CDR1 MDHEN, CDR2 SYDVKM. This CDR3 has 15 residues. Trimming at V came to 3 bases and at J to 6 bases, leaving 10 bases not matched to a gene. Assay: immunoSEQ multiplex PCR; the TCRdb copy retains only in-frame clones and omits some. Among approximately 89,000 clones, more than 60% were seen once, and the ten largest hold roughly 45%. This clonotype was sampled from a human donor in a cohort sampled during active COVID-19. The chain couples TRBV28 to TRBJ2-5, with 7 bases aligning to TRBD1. The sequenced sample consisted of peripheral blood. The CDR3 coding sequence is TGTGCCAGCAGTTTGGGCAGGGGGAGAGGAAAGACCCAGTACTTC. This codes for CASSLGRGRGKTQYF.